This T cell receptor (beta chain) came from a study of beta chain features in type 1 diabetes. Study findings and constraints: Cells with high TCR expression could be over-represented by cDNA sequencing. Although PCR might favor shorter templates, it would do so equally in patients and controls. When VDJ junctions were examined, type 1 diabetes patients showed fewer insertions and more deletions.

Germline values: CDR1 KGHSH, CDR2 LQKENI. The CDR3 has 15 residues. The V gene lost 1 base and the J gene lost 7 bases, with 14 bases spanning the gap. Expressed TCRB transcripts were sequenced after all isolated RNA was converted to cDNA. Naive, central memory and regulatory T cell samples came to a mean of approximately 3.3 million reads. The method was immunoSEQ multiplex PCR; TCRdb's version includes in-frame clones alone and lacks a portion of them. Seen here are about 900,000 clones, roughly a sixth observed once, and the top ten hold around 0.02%. As for this clone: What it binds is not known.

V and J are TRBV18 and TRBJ2-1; D is undetermined. Sequences were obtained from naive CD4+ T cells from blood. This TCR derives from a woman between 18 and 30 years old in good health. The CDR3 sequence is CASSPRAPLDNEQFF. The CDR3 DNA is TGTGCCAGCTCACCACGAGCGCCGTTAGATAATGAGCAGTTCTTC.